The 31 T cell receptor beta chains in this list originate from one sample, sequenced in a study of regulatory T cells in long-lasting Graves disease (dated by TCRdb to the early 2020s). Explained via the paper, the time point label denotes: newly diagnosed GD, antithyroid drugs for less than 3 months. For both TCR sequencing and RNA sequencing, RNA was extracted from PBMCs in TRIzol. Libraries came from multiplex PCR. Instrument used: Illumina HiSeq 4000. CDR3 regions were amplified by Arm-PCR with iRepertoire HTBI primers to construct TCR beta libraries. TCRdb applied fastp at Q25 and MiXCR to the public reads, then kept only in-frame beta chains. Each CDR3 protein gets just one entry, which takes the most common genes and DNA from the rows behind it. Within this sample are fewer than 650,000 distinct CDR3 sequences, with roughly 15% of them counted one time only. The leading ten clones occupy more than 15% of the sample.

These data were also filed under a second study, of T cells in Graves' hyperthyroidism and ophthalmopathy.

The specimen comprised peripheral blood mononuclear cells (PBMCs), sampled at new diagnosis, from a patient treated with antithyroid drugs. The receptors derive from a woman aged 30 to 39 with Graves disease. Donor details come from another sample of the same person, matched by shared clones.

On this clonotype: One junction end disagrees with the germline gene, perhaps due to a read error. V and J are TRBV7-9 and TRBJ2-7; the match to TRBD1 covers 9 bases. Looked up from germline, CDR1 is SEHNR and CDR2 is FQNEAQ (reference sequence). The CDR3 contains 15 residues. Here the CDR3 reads CASSLPGQGSYGQYF. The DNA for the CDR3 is TGTGCCAGCAGCTTGCCGGGACAGGGCTCCTACGGGCAGTACTTC.

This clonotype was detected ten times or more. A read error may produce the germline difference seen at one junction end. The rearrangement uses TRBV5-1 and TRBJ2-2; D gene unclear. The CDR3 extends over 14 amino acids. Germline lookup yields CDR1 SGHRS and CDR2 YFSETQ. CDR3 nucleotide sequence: TGTGCCAGCAGCTTACAAGAGGTCACCGGGGAGCTGTTTTTT. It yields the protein CASSLQEVTGELFF. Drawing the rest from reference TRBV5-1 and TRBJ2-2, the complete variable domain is KAGVTQTPRYLIKTRGQQVTLSCSPISGHRSVSWYQQTPGQGLQFLFEYFSETQRNKGNFPGRFSGRQFSNSRSEMNVSTLELGDSALYLCASSLQEVTGELFFGEGSRLTVL.

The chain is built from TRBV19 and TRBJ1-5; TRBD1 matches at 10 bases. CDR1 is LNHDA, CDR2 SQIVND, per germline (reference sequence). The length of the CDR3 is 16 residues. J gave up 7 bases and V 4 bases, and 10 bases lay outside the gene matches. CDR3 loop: CASSTWTGGFGQPQHF. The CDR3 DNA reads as TGTGCCAGTAGTACTTGGACAGGGGGTTTTGGACAGCCCCAGCATTTT. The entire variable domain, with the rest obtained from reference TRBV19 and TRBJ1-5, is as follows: DGGITQSPKYLFRKEGQNVTLSCEQNLNHDAMYWYRQDPGQGLRLIYYSQIVNDFQKGDIAEGYSVSREKKESFPLTVTSAQKNPTAFYLCASSTWTGGFGQPQHFGDGTRLSIL.

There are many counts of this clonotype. CDR3 region: CASRRGRSTDTQYF. CDR3 sequence (DNA): TGTGCCAGCAGACGCGGGAGAAGCACAGATACGCAGTATTTT. The chain is built from TRBV6-1 and TRBJ2-3; 7 bases match TRBD2. The CDR3 covers 14 residues. After removal of 6 bases from V and 0 bases from J, the junction contained 3 bases not matched to a gene. Germline V gives CDR1 MNHNS, CDR2 SASEGT.

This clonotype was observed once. The CDR3, as DNA: TGCGCCAGCAGCCAAGAGCTAACAGGGGGTCCCGGGGAGACCCAGTACTTC. Residues: CASSQELTGGPGETQYF. The J gene is TRBJ2-5, the V gene TRBV4-1; TRBD1 matches at 8 bases. Germline V gene lookup returns CDR1 MGHRA and CDR2 YSYEKL. Losses at the gene ends were 0 bases for V and 5 bases for J; bases not matched to a gene: 11. The CDR3 sequence is 17 residues long.

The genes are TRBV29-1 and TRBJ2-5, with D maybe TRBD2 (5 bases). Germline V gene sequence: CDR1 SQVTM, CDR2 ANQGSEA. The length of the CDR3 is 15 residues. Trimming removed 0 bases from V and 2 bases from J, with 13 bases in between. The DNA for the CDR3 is TGCAGCGTTGAAGATCCGGGGTCGGTACAAGAGACCCAGTACTTC. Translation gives CSVEDPGSVQETQYF. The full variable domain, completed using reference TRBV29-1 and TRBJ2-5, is SAVISQKPSRDICQRGTSLTIQCQVDSQVTMMFWYRQQPGQSLTLIATANQGSEATYESGFVIDKFPISRPNLTFSTLTVSNMSPEDSSIYLCSVEDPGSVQETQYFGPGTRLLVL.

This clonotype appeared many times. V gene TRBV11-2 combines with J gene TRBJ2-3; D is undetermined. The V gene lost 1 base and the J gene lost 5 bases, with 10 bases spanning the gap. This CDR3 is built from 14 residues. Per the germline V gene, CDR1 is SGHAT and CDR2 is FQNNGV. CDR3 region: CASSLGPGGDTQYF. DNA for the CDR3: TGTGCCAGCAGCTTAGGGCCCGGCGGAGATACGCAGTATTTT.

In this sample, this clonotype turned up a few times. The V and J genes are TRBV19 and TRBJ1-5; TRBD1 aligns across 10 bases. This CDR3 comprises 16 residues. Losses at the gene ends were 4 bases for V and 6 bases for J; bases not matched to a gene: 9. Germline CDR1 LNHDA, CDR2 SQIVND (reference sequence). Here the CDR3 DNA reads TGTGCCAGTAGTAGGGTCGACAGGGGGCATGCTCAGCCCCAGCATTTT. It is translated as CASSRVDRGHAQPQHF.

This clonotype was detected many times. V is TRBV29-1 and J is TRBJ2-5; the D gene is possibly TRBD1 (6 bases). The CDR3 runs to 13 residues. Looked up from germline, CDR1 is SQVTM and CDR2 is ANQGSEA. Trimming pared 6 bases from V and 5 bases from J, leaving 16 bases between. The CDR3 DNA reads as TGCAGCGTGGGGGCGCGGGTACCGGAGACCCAGTACTTC. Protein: CSVGARVPETQYF.

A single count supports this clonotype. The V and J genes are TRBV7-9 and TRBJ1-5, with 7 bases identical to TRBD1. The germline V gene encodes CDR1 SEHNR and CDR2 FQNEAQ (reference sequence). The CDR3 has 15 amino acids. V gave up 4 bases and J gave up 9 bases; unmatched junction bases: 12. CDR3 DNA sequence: TGTGCCAGCAGCTCCTCAACACAGGGGTTGAGGCCCCAGCATTTT. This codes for CASSSSTQGLRPQHF.

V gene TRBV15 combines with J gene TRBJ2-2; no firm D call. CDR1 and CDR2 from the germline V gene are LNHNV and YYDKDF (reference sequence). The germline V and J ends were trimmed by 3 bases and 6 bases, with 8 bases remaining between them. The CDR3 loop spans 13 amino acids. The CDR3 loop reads CATSSGFSGELFF. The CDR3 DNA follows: TGTGCCACCAGCAGTGGGTTTTCCGGGGAGCTGTTTTTT.

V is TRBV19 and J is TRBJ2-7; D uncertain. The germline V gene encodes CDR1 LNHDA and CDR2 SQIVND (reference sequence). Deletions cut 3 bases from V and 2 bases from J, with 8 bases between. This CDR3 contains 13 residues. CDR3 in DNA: TGTGCCAGTAGTATCACGGTTACCTACGAGCAGTACTTC. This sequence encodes CASSITVTYEQYF.

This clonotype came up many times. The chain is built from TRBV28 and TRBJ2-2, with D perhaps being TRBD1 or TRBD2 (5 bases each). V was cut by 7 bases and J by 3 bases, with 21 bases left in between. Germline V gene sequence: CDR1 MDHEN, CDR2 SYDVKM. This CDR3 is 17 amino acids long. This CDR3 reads CASISSVGGGHTGELFF. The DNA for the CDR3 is TGTGCCAGCATCTCCTCCGTCGGTGGGGGTCACACCGGGGAGCTGTTTTTT. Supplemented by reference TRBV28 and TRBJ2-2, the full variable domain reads DVKVTQSSRYLVKRTGEKVFLECVQDMDHENMFWYRQDPGLGLRLIYFSYDVKMKEKGDIPEGYSVSREKKERFSLILESASTNQTSMYLCASISSVGGGHTGELFFGEGSRLTVL.

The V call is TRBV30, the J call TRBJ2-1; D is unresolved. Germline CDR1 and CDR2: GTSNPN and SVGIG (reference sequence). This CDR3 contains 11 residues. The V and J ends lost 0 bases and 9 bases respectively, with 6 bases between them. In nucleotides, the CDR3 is TGTGCCTGGAGTGTAGGTGGTGAGCAGTTCTTC. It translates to CAWSVGGEQFF.

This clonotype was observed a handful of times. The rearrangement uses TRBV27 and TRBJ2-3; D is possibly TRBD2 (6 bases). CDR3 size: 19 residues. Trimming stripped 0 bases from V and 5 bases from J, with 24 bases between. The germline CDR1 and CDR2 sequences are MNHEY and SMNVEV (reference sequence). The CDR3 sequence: CASSLSVAGAGSVVDTQYF. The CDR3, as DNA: TGTGCCAGCAGTTTATCGGTGGCAGGTGCGGGATCGGTGGTAGATACGCAGTATTTT.

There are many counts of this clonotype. The CDR3 is CASSLLAEASDTQYF. As DNA, the CDR3 is TGTGCCAGCAGCTTACTAGCGGAGGCGTCAGATACGCAGTATTTT. The genes are TRBV5-6 and TRBJ2-3; TRBD2 matches 8 bases. J was trimmed by 4 bases and V by 2 bases; bases with no gene match: 6. The CDR3 extends over 15 amino acids. Per germline, CDR1 SGHDT and CDR2 YYEEEE.

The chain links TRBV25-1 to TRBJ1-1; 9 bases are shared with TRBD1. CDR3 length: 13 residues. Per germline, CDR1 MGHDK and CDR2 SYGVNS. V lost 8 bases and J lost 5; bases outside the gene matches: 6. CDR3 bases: TGTGCCAGCGGGGGACAGGGACGAACTGAAGCTTTCTTT. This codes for CASGGQGRTEAFF.

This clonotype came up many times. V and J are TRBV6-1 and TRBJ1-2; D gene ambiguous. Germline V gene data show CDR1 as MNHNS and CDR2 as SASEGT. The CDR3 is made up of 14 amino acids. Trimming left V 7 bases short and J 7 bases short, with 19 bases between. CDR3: CASNWQAGLVGYTF. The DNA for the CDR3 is TGTGCCAGCAATTGGCAGGCAGGCCTGGTTGGCTACACCTTC.

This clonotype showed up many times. CDR3 nucleotides: TGCAGTGCTAACGCGGTCACGAGGAATCAGCCCCAGCATTTT. Translated: CSANAVTRNQPQHF. V usage is TRBV20-1 and J usage is TRBJ1-5; D is uncertain. Germline V gene data show CDR1 as DFQATT and CDR2 as SNEGSKA (reference sequence). V gave up 4 bases and J gave up 4 bases, with 14 bases separating them. The CDR3 runs 14 residues.

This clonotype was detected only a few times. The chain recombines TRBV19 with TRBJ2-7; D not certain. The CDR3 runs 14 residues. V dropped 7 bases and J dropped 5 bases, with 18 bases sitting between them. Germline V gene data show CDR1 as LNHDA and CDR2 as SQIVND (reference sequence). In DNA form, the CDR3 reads TGTGCCAGTACCCCTCCCGGAGTGCAGAACGAGCAGTACTTC. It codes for CASTPPGVQNEQYF.

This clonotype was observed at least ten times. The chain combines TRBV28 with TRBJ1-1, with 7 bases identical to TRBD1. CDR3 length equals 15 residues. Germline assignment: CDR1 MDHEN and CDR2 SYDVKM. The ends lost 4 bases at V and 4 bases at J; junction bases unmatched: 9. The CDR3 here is CASSSTGIGVTEAFF. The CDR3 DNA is TGTGCCAGCAGTTCGACAGGGATAGGGGTCACTGAAGCTTTCTTT.

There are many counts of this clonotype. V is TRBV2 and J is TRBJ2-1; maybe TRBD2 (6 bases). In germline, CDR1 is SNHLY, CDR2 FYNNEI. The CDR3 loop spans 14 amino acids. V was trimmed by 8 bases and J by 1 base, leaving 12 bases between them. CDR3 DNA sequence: TGTGCCAGCCGACGGGAGAGGTCCTACAATGAGCAGTTCTTC. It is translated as CASRRERSYNEQFF.

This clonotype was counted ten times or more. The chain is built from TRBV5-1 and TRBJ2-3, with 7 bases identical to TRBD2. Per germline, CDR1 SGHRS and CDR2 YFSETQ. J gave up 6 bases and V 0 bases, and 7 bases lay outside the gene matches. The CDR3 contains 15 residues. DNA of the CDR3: TGCGCCAGCAGCTTGGGGCGCGGGAGCGACGATACGCAGTATTTT. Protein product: CASSLGRGSDDTQYF. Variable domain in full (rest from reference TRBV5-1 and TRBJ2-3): KAGVTQTPRYLIKTRGQQVTLSCSPISGHRSVSWYQQTPGQGLQFLFEYFSETQRNKGNFPGRFSGRQFSNSRSEMNVSTLELGDSALYLCASSLGRGSDDTQYFGPGTRLTVL.

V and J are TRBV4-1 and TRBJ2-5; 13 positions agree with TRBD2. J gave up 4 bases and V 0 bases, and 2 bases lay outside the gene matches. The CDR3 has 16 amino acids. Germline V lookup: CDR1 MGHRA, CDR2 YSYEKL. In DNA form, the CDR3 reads TGCGCCAGCAGCCAAGACGGGACTAGCGGGGCAGAGACCCAGTACTTC. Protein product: CASSQDGTSGAETQYF.

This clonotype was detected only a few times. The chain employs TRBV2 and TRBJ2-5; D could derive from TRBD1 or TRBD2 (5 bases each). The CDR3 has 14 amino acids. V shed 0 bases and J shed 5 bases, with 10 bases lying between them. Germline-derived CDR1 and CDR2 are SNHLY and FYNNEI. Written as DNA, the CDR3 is TGTGCCAGCAGTGAAGCGCGAGGGGTTGAGACCCAGTACTTC. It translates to CASSEARGVETQYF. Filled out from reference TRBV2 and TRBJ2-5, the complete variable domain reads EPEVTQTPSHQVTQMGQEVILRCVPISNHLYFYWYRQILGQKVEFLVSFYNNEISEKSEIFDDQFSVERPDGSNFTLKIRSTKLEDSAMYFCASSEARGVETQYFGPGTRLLVL.

CDR3 sequence (DNA): TGCAGCGTTGGGGCCACCCCATGGACTGAAGCTTTCTTT. Translated, it gives CSVGATPWTEAFF. The genes are TRBV29-1 and TRBJ1-1; D is unclear. The CDR3 is 13 residues long. Deletions cut 4 bases from V and 5 bases from J, with 14 bases between. Germline lookup yields CDR1 SQVTM and CDR2 ANQGSEA.

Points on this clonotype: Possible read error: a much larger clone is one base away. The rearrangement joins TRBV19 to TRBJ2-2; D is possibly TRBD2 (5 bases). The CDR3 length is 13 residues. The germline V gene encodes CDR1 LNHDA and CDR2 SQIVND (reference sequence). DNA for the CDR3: TGTGCCAGTAGCGTCGCGAACACCGGGGAGCTGCTTTTT. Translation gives CASSVANTGELLF.

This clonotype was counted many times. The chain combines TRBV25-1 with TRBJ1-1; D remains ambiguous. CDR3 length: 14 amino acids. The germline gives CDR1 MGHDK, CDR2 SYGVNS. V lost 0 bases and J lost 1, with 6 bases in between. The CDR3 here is CASSEYRTNTEAFF. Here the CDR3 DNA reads TGTGCCAGCAGTGAATACCGGACGAACACTGAAGCTTTCTTT.

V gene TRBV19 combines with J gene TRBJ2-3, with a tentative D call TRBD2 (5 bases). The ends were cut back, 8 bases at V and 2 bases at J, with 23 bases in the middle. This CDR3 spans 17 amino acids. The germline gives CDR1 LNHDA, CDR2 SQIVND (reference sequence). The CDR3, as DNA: TGTGCCAGTGGTAACCCGATAAGCGGTACCAACACAGATACGCAGTATTTT. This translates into CASGNPISGTNTDTQYF.

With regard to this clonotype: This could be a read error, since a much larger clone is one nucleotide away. CDR3: CASSSGRVWETQYF. CDR3 bases: TGTGCCAGCAGCTCCGGGAGGGTCTGGGAGACCCAGTACTTC. The chain has TRBV7-2 and TRBJ2-5; TRBD2 matches at 8 bases. Germline CDR1 is SGHTA and CDR2 is FQGNSA. This CDR3 region has 14 residues. Trimming at V came to 4 bases and at J to 5 bases, leaving 6 bases not matched to a gene.

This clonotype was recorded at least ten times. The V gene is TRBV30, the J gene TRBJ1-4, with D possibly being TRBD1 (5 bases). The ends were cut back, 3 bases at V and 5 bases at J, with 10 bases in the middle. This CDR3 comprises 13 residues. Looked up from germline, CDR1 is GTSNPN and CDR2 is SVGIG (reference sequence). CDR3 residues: CAWSRGINEKLFF. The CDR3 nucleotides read TGTGCCTGGAGCCGGGGGATCAATGAAAAACTGTTTTTT.